What follows is one T cell receptor (beta chain) and its context. Measured with immunoSEQ multiplex PCR; TCRdb has only the in-frame clones, and not every one. Of around 100,000 clones listed, just over 90% were seen once; the top ten hold 5.1%. This sample stems from a study of blood T cell repertoires in COVID-19. Study background: Specimens from acute and convalescent COVID-19 originated in the United States, Italy and Spain. T cells, B-cell-depleted T cells, or PBMCs provided the cDNA or gDNA that served as material.

The CDR3 is made up of 14 amino acids. The germline CDR1 and CDR2 sequences are MDHEN and SYDVKM. V shed 4 bases and J shed 4 bases, with 13 bases lying between them. The receptor comes from a man aged 45-60 years with acute or convalescent COVID-19. The sample comprised peripheral blood. J is TRBJ1-2 and V is TRBV28; maybe TRBD1 (5 bases). In DNA form, the CDR3 reads TGTGCCAGCAGTTCGTCGACAGTGCCCTATGGCTACACCTTC. Residues: CASSSSTVPYGYTF.